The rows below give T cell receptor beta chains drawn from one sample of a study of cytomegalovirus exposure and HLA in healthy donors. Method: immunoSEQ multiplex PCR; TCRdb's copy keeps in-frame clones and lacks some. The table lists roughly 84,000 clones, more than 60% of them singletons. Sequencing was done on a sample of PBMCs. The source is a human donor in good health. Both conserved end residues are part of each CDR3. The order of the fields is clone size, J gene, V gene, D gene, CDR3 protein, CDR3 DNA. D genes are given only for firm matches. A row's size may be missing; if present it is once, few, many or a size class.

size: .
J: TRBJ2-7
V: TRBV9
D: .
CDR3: CASSVEGGPYEQYF
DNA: TGTGCCAGCAGCGTAGAGGGGGGGCCCTACGAGCAGTACTTC

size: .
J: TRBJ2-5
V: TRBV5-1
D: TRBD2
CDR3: CASSLAAGVETQYF
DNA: TGCGCCAGCAGCTTGGCAGCGGGGGTGGAGACCCAGTACTTC

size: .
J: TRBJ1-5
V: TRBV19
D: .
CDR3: CASSLDSRGGNQPQHF
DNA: TGTGCCAGTAGTTTGGACTCCCGGGGGGGCAATCAGCCCCAGCATTTT

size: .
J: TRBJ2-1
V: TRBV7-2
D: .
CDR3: CACRRGGSDEQFF
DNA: TGTGCCTGCCGGAGGGGCGGTTCGGATGAGCAGTTCTTC

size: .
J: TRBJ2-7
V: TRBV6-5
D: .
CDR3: CASSYSGSTEQYF
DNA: TGTGCCAGCAGTTACTCTGGCTCCACAGAGCAGTACTTC

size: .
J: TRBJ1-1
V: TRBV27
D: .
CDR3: CASSLGGDAEAFF
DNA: TGTGCCAGCAGTTTGGGGGGTGACGCTGAAGCTTTCTTT

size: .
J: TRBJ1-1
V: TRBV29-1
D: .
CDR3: CSVATPPINTEAFF
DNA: TGCAGCGTTGCAACCCCGCCTATTAACACTGAAGCTTTCTTT

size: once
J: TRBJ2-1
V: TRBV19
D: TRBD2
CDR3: CASSTTSGGYNEQFF
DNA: TGTGCCAGTAGTACGACTAGCGGGGGATACAATGAGCAGTTCTTC

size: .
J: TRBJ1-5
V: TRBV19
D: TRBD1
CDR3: CASDRGGNQPQHF
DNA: TGTGCCAGCGACAGGGGAGGCAATCAGCCCCAGCATTTT

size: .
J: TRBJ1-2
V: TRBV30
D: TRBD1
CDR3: CAWSRGQGYGYTF
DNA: TGTGCCTGGAGCAGGGGGCAGGGCTATGGCTACACCTTC

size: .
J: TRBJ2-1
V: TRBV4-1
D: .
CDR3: CASSAGGNEQFF
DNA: TGCGCCAGCAGCGCAGGGGGGAATGAGCAGTTCTTC

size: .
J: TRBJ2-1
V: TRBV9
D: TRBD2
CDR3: CASSHPGGGGVNEQFF
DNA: TGTGCCAGCAGCCACCCGGGCGGGGGGGGCGTGAATGAGCAGTTCTTC

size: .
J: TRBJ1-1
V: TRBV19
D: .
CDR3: CASSIPHRASNTEAFF
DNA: TGTGCCAGTAGTATTCCCCACAGGGCCTCTAACACTGAAGCTTTCTTT

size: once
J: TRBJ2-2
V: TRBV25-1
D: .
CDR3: CASSRLNTGELFF
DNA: TGTGCCAGCAGCAGACTGAACACCGGGGAGCTGTTTTTT

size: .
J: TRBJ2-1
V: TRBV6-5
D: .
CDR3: CASYAGLHLFF
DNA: TGTGCCAGCTACGCTGGGCTCCACCTGTTCTTC

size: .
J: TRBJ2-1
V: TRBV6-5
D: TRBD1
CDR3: CASSYDRGSYNEQFF
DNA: TGCGCCAGCAGTTACGACAGGGGGTCCTACAATGAGCAGTTCTTC

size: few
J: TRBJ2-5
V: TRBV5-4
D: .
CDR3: CASSGQREETQYF
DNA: TGTGCCAGCAGCGGGCAGCGGGAAGAGACCCAGTACTTC

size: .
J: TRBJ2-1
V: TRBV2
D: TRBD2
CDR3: CASSALAASSYNEQFF
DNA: TGTGCCAGCAGCGCCCTAGCGGCCAGCTCCTACAATGAGCAGTTCTTC

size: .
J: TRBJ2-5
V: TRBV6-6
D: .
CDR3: CASVAGGRAKETQYF
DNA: TGTGCCAGCGTTGCCGGGGGTAGGGCGAAAGAGACCCAGTACTTC

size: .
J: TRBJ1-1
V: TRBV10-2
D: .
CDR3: CASSPTRGAEAFF
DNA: TGCGCCAGCTCCCCCACCAGGGGAGCTGAAGCTTTCTTT

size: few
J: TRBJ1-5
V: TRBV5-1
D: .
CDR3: CASSVSAGSNQPQHF
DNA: TGCGCCAGCAGCGTATCTGCAGGGAGCAATCAGCCCCAGCATTTT

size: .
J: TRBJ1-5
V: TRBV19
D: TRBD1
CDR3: CASSIGQGFHQPQHF
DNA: TGTGCCAGTAGTATCGGACAGGGTTTTCACCAGCCCCAGCATTTT

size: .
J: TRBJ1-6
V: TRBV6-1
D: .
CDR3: CASSKGWNSPLHF
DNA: TGTGCCAGCAGTAAGGGGTGGAATTCACCCCTCCACTTT

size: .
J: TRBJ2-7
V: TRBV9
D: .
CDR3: CASSAEPAVSSYEQYF
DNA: TGTGCCAGCAGCGCGGAACCAGCGGTGAGCTCCTACGAGCAGTACTTC

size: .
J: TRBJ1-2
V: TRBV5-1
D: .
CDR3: CASNLGQKYGYTF
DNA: TGTGCCAGCAACCTCGGACAGAAGTATGGCTACACCTTC

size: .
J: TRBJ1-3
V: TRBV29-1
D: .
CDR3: CSVGTGLSGNTIYF
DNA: TGCAGCGTTGGCACAGGGCTCTCTGGAAACACCATATATTTT

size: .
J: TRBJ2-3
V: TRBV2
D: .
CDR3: CASSSRYDRYTDTQYF
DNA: TGTGCCAGCAGCAGCAGATATGACAGGTACACAGATACGCAGTATTTT

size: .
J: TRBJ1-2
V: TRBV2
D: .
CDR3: CASSDRAANYGYTF
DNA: TGTGCCAGCAGTGACAGGGCAGCTAACTATGGCTACACCTTC

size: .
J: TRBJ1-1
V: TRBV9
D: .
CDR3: CASSAKERNTEAFF
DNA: TGTGCCAGCAGCGCCAAAGAGAGGAACACTGAAGCTTTCTTT

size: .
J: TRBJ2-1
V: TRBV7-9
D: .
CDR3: CASSLGQGRNNEQFF
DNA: TGTGCCAGCAGCTTAGGCCAGGGCCGGAACAATGAGCAGTTCTTC

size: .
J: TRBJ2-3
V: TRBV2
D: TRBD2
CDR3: CASSPVAGGSTDTQYF
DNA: TGTGCCAGCAGTCCGGTGGCGGGGGGTTCCACAGATACGCAGTATTTT

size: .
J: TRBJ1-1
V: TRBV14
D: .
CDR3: CASSQDRQGVNTEAFF
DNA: TGTGCCAGCAGCCAAGATCGGCAAGGGGTGAACACTGAAGCTTTCTTT

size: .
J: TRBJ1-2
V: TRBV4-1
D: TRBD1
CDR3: CASSQGDRGEAVYGYTF
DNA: TGCGCCAGCAGCCAGGGGGACAGGGGGGAGGCTGTCTATGGCTACACCTTC

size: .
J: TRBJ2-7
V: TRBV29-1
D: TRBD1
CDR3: CSVVYRGVSYEQYF
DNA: TGCAGCGTTGTATACAGGGGTGTTTCCTACGAGCAGTACTTC

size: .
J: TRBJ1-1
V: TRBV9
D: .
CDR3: CASSVPPSGIVTEAFF
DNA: TGTGCCAGCAGCGTACCTCCGTCAGGGATTGTCACTGAAGCTTTCTTT

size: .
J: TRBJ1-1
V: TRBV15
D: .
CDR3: CATSIAAGVGTEAFF
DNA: TGTGCCACCAGTATCGCGGCGGGGGTGGGCACTGAAGCTTTCTTT

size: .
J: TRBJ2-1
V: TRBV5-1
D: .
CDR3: CASSSGLLLINEQFF
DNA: TGCGCCAGCAGCTCCGGACTTTTACTGATCAATGAGCAGTTCTTC

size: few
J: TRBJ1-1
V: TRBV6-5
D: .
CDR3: CASSWRENTEAFF
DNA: TGTGCCAGCAGCTGGCGGGAGAACACTGAAGCTTTCTTT

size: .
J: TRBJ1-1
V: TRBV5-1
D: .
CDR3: CASSLSGTLNTEAFF
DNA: TGCGCCAGCAGCTTGTCCGGGACACTGAACACTGAAGCTTTCTTT

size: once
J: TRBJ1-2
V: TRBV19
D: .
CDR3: CASSPRGDVNYGYTF
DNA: TGTGCCAGTAGTCCCCGGGGGGACGTTAACTATGGCTACACCTTC

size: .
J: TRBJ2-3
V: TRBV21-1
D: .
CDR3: CASSKGGQGADTQYF
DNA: TGTGCCAGCAGCAAAGGGGGACAGGGGGCAGATACGCAGTATTTT

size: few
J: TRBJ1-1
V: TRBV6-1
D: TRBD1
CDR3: CASSEQGAFTEAFF
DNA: TGTGCCAGCAGTGAACAGGGGGCTTTCACTGAAGCTTTCTTT

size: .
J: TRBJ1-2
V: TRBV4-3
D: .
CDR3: CASSQSIDTYYGYTF
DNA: TGCGCCAGCAGCCAATCCATTGACACCTACTATGGCTACACCTTC

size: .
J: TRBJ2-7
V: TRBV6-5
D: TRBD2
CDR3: CASSGLALYEQYF
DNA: TGTGCCAGCAGCGGACTAGCTCTCTACGAGCAGTACTTC

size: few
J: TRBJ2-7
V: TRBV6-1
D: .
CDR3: CASSEGRGYSYEQYF
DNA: TGTGCCAGCAGTGAAGGTAGGGGTTACTCCTACGAGCAGTACTTC

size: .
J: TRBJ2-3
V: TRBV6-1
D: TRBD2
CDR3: CASSEGLAGGPRQYF
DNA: TGTGCCAGCAGTGAAGGTCTAGCGGGGGGGCCTAGGCAGTATTTT

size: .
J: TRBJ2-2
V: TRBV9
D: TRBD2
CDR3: CASSLTSGHPGELFF
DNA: TGTGCCAGCAGCCTTACTAGCGGCCACCCCGGGGAGCTGTTTTTT

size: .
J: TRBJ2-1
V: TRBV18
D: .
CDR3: CASSPLQGNEQFF
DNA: TGTGCCAGCTCACCACTACAGGGAAATGAGCAGTTCTTC

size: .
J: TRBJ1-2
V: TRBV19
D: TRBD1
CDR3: CASSPGQGVFYGYTF
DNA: TGTGCCAGTAGCCCTGGACAGGGGGTTTTCTATGGCTACACCTTC

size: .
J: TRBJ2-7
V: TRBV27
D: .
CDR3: CASSLDYGSYEQYF
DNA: TGTGCCAGCAGTTTAGACTACGGTTCCTACGAGCAGTACTTC

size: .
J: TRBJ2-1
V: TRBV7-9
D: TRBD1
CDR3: CASSFRDRSYNEQFF
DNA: TGTGCCAGCAGCTTCCGGGACAGGTCCTACAATGAGCAGTTCTTC

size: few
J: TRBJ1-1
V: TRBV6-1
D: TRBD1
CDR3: CASSGPDRGNTEAFF
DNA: TGTGCCAGCAGCGGGCCTGACAGGGGGAACACTGAAGCTTTCTTT